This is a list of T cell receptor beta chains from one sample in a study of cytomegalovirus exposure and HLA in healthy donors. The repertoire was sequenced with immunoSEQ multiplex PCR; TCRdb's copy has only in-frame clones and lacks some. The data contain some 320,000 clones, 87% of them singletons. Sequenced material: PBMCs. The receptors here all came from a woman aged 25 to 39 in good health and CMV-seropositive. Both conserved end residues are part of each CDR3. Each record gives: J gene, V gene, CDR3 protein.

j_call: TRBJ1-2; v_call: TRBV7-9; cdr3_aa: CASSLARDSYGYTF
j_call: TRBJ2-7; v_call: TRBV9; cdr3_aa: CASSPGQGAYEQYF
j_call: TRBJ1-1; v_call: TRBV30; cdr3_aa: CAWSRAGMNTEAFF
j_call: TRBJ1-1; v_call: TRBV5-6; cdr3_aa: CASSWTIMNTEAFF
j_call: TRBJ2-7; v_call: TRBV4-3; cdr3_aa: CASSQDRSYEQYF
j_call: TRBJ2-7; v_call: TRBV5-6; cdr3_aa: CASSSPSGGAYEQYF
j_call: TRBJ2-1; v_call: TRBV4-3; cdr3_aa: CASTPAFPGLGGWFF
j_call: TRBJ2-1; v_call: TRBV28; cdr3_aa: CASSSTVSSYNEQFF
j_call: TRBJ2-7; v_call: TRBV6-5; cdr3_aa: CASSYGPSGYEQYF
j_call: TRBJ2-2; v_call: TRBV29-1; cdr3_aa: CSVEGRGGGTGELFF
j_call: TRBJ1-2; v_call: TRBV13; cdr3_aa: CASSLGSSQTDYGYTF
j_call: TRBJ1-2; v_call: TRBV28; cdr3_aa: CASSFEGFGYTF
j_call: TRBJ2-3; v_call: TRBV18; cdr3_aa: CASSPRDRVTDTQYF
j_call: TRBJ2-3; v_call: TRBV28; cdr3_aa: CASSLGVPTADTQYF
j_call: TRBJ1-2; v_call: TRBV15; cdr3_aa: CATSGLTGGRHGYTF
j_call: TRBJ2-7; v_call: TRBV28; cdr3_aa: CASTGGKVVFYEQYF
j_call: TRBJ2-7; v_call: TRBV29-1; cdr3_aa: CSVTGPRGTYEQYF
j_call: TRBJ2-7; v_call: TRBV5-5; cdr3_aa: CASSLGAGQGELEQYF
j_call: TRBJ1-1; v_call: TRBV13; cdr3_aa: CASSLRLNTEAFF
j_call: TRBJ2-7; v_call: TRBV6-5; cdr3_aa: CASSGDSEQYF
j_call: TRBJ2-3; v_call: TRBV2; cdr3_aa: CASRPRGLSSTDTQYF
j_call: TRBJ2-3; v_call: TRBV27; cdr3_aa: CASSLYRGHSSTDTQYF
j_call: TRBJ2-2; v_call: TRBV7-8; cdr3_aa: CASSPGMPQVGELFF
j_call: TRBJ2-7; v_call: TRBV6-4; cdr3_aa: CASSGTYEQYF
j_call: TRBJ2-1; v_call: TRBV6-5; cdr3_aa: CASRERGGFNEQFF
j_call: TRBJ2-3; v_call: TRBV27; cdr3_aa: CASSLVSGGDTQYF
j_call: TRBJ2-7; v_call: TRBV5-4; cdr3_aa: CASSPGTGEQYF
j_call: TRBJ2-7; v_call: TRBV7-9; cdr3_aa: CASSQRGGRSYEQYF
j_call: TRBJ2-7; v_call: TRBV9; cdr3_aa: CASSVAGPGYEQYF
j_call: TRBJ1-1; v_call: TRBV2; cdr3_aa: CASRRTSGGTEAFF
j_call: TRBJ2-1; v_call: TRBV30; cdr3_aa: CAWSRDTRTQFF
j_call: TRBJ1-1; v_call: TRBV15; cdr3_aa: CATGSGASTEAFF
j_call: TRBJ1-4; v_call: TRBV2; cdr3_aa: CASSELTGRANEKLFF
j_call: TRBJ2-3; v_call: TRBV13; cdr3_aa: CASSQGSPLQYF
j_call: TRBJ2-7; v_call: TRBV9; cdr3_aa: CASSPGGPYRVLGSLGEQYF
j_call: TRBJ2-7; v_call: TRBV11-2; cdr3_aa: CASSLGAGAYGEQYF
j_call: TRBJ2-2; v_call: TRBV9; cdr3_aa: CASTPGTGPNTGELFF
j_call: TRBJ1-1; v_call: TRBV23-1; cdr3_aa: CASSHKDRGNTEAFF
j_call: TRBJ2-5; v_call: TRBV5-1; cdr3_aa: CASSLREAGETQYF
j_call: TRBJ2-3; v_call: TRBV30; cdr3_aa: CAWSMGLGTDTQYF
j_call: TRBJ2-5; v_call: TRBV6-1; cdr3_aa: CASKILPETQYF
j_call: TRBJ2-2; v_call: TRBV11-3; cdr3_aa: CASSPGVHTGELFF
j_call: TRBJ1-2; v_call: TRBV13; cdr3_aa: CASRKRGDYGYTF
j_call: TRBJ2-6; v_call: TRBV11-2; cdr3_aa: CASSTNTGSGANVLTF
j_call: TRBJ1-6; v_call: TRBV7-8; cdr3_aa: CASSLAVAGGANNSPLHF
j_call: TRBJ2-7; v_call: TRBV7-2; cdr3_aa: CASSSYTYEQYF
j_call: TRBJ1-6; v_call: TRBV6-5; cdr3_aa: CASSLWPGQGGSPLHF
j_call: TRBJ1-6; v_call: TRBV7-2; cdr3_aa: CASSPTGPTGSPLHF
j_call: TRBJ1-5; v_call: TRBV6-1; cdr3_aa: CASRSGTGGGQPQHF
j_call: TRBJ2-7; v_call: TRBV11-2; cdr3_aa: CASSLVAGVAYEQYF
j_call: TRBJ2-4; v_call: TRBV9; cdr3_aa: CASSVGLQARDIQYF
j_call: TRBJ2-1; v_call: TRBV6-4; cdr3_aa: CASSDVGTSSEQFF
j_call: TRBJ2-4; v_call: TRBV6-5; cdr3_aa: CASSYWQGSAKNIQYF